The 32 T cell receptor beta chains in this list originate from one sample, sequenced in a study of T-cell reconstitution after alpha-beta-depleted transplantation in children. Unique molecular identifiers were incorporated into the prepared TCRbeta library. TCRdb redid the calling of the PCR reads with MiXCR, one entry per CDR3 protein. This table holds some 200,000 distinct CDR3 sequences, about 14% found once. The sample consisted of PBMCs from the stem cell graft donor, taken from the stem cell graft. Receptors originate from a human donor who donated a stem cell graft to a child with acute lymphoblastic leukemia.

Only a few counts were recorded for this clonotype. The gene calls are TRBV23-1 and TRBJ2-7, with D maybe TRBD2 (6 bases). TRBV23-1 is identified as an open reading frame with a role that is uncertain. Trimming took 8 bases from V and 1 from J, leaving 15 bases between them. CDR3 length: 14 residues. CDR3 bases: TGCGCCAGCTTTGAGGGAGGTCGATCCTACGAGCAGTACTTC. Translated, it gives CASFEGGRSYEQYF.

The sample holds many counts of this clonotype. The chain combines TRBV5-5 with TRBJ1-1; D gene ambiguous. The CDR3 runs 14 residues. V was shortened by 0 bases and J by 1 base, with 7 bases between the two germline ends. Per the germline V gene, CDR1 is SGHKS and CDR2 is YYEKEE (reference sequence). CDR3 sequence reads: CASSLVMRNTEAFF. For the CDR3, the DNA is TGTGCCAGCAGCTTGGTTATGCGGAACACTGAAGCTTTCTTT.

This clonotype was found many times. The chain is built from TRBV7-9 and TRBJ2-5; D is ambiguous. CDR1 and CDR2 from the germline V gene are SEHNR and FQNEAQ (reference sequence). V was trimmed by 2 bases and J by 4 bases, leaving 11 bases between them. The CDR3 is made up of 14 amino acids. CDR3 protein: CASSLRLEIETQYF. The CDR3 region has the DNA TGTGCCAGCAGCTTAAGGCTCGAGATAGAGACCCAGTACTTC. Full variable domain (missing parts from reference TRBV7-9 and TRBJ2-5): DTGVSQNPRHKITKRGQNVTFRCDPISEHNRLYWYRQTLGQGPEFLTYFQNEAQLEKSRLLSDRFSAERPKGSFSTLEIQRTEQGDSAMYLCASSLRLEIETQYFGPGTRLLVL.

This clonotype was recorded many times. The gene calls are TRBV20-1 and TRBJ2-3; TRBD2 matches 13 bases. Unmatched junction bases numbered 5, after V lost 3 bases and J lost 5 bases. Germline V gene lookup returns CDR1 DFQATT and CDR2 SNEGSKA (reference sequence). The CDR3 has 15 residues. This chain's CDR3 is CSARRTSGSGDTQYF. In DNA form, the CDR3 reads TGCAGTGCTAGGAGGACTAGCGGGAGCGGAGATACGCAGTATTTT.

Many counts were recorded for this clonotype. The rearrangement uses TRBV5-1 and TRBJ2-5; tentatively, D is TRBD1 or TRBD2 (6 bases each). Trimming stripped 0 bases from V and 5 bases from J, with 17 bases between. Germline CDR1 is SGHRS and CDR2 is YFSETQ. The CDR3 totals 16 residues. This CDR3 is CASSLEAGEGGETQYF. For the CDR3, the DNA is TGCGCCAGCAGCTTGGAGGCAGGGGAAGGAGGGGAGACCCAGTACTTC.

This clonotype came up many times. J is TRBJ2-5 and V is TRBV20-1; no definite D call. Trimming took off 7 bases at V and 1 base at J, with 19 bases between the two ends. The CDR3 contains 15 residues. The germline V gene has CDR1 DFQATT and CDR2 SNEGSKA (reference sequence). The CDR3 sequence: CSVSKPQAAQETQYF. The CDR3, as DNA: TGCAGTGTCTCCAAGCCTCAGGCCGCCCAAGAGACCCAGTACTTC.

This clonotype was detected many times. This chain links TRBV5-1 with TRBJ1-5, with D unclear. V lost 0 bases and J lost 6, with 10 bases in between. Germline V gene lookup returns CDR1 SGHRS and CDR2 YFSETQ. The CDR3 is 14 residues long. CDR3 sequence (DNA): TGCGCCAGCAGCTTGGAGGTCGGGATTCAGCCCCAGCATTTT. Encoded protein: CASSLEVGIQPQHF.

The chain couples TRBV20-1 to TRBJ2-7; D might be TRBD2 (6 bases). CDR3 length: 16 residues. From germline, CDR1 is DFQATT and CDR2 SNEGSKA (reference sequence). Trimming shortened V by 0 bases and J by 5 bases, and 20 bases separated the two germline ends. The CDR3 is CSARDWAREKTHEQYF. CDR3 nucleotides: TGCAGTGCTAGAGATTGGGCACGGGAGAAAACCCACGAGCAGTACTTC.

This clonotype was counted ten times or more. The genes are TRBV20-1 and TRBJ2-7, with D hard to call. This CDR3 has 15 residues. Germline V CDR1 and CDR2: DFQATT, SNEGSKA (reference sequence). Trimming shortened V by 3 bases and J by 0 bases, and 15 bases separated the two germline ends. CDR3 loop: CSARDWTLDSYEQYF. The DNA for the CDR3 is TGCAGTGCTAGGGATTGGACCCTAGACTCCTACGAGCAGTACTTC.

The chain links TRBV2 to TRBJ1-5; D unclear. Trimming took 1 base from V and 7 from J, leaving 14 bases between them. The germline gives CDR1 SNHLY, CDR2 FYNNEI. The CDR3 runs to 15 residues. The CDR3 sequence: CASSEEVAGSQPQHF. The CDR3 DNA reads TGTGCCAGCAGTGAAGAGGTAGCGGGTTCACAGCCCCAGCATTTT.

This clonotype was counted at least ten times. The V call is TRBV20-1, the J call TRBJ2-2; the D gene is possibly TRBD2 (6 bases). CDR3 length equals 16 residues. The germline gives CDR1 DFQATT, CDR2 SNEGSKA (reference sequence). V shed 3 bases and J shed 0 bases, with 14 bases lying between them. Written as DNA, the CDR3 is TGCAGTGCTAGGGGGACTTCCTCACCGAACACCGGGGAGCTGTTTTTT. This encodes CSARGTSSPNTGELFF.

The rearrangement joins TRBV18 to TRBJ2-5, with a weak D call TRBD1 (6 bases). The V gene lost 3 bases and the J gene lost 4 bases, with 15 bases spanning the gap. The CDR3 is 15 residues long. Looked up from germline, CDR1 is KGHSH and CDR2 is LQKENI. The CDR3 sequence is CASSPSRGSRETQYF. The DNA for the CDR3 is TGTGCCAGCTCACCCTCCAGGGGTTCCCGAGAGACCCAGTACTTC. The whole variable domain, filled in from reference TRBV18 and TRBJ2-5, reads NAGVMQNPRHLVRRRGQEARLRCSPMKGHSHVYWYRQLPEEGLKFMVYLQKENIIDESGMPKERFSAEFPKEGPSILRIQQVVRGDSAAYFCASSPSRGSRETQYFGPGTRLLVL.

This clonotype came up many times. This rearrangement joins TRBV7-9 to TRBJ1-6; the D is unclear. Trimming removed 0 bases at V and 5 bases at J, with 5 bases between. Germline-derived CDR1 and CDR2 are SEHNR and FQNEAQ (reference sequence). The CDR3 runs 14 residues. The CDR3 DNA sequence: TGTGCCAGCAGCTTAGCACGGCATAATTCACCCCTCCACTTT. This encodes CASSLARHNSPLHF.

This clonotype has at least ten counts. This chain joins TRBV12-3 or TRBV12-4 and TRBJ2-1; no clear D gene. The ends were cut back, 2 bases at V and 5 bases at J, with 13 bases in the middle. The CDR3 loop spans 15 amino acids. CDR3 residues: CASSLLAIRNNEQFF. DNA for the CDR3: TGTGCCAGCAGTTTATTGGCCATCCGGAACAATGAGCAGTTCTTC.

The rearrangement uses TRBV6-2 or TRBV6-3 and TRBJ2-3, with D possibly matching TRBD2 (6 bases). Germline lookup yields CDR1 MNHEY and CDR2 SVGEGT. The V and J ends lost 5 bases and 2 bases respectively, with 14 bases between them. The CDR3 length is 15 residues. This CDR3 reads CASSRPGLSTDTQYF. DNA of the CDR3: TGTGCCAGCAGTCGACCGGGACTTTCCACAGATACGCAGTATTTT.

The table lists this clonotype with a few counts. The chain combines TRBV28 with TRBJ2-7, with TRBD2 matching 12 bases. Germline V lookup: CDR1 MDHEN, CDR2 SYDVKM. Germline trimming cut 6 bases from V and 3 bases from J; bases unmatched to any gene: 9. The CDR3 runs to 16 residues. CDR3 nucleotides: TGTGCCAGCAGCCTAAGTCCGACTAGCGGGGGCTACGAGCAGTACTTC. Translating gives CASSLSPTSGGYEQYF.

This clonotype was found a few times. The rearrangement uses TRBV7-9 and TRBJ2-1; weak D call: TRBD2 (5 bases). This CDR3 is built from 15 residues. Per germline, CDR1 SEHNR and CDR2 FQNEAQ (reference sequence). V dropped 5 bases and J dropped 1 base, with 12 bases sitting between them. The CDR3 coding sequence is TGTGCCAGCAGCCCCGGGGTGGTGTCCTACAATGAGCAGTTCTTC. It codes for CASSPGVVSYNEQFF.

The V call is TRBV3-2, the J call TRBJ2-3; TRBD1, as called in the table, went unchecked against the DNA. TRBV3-2 is designated a pseudogene. CDR3 length: 18 amino acids. CDR3 amino acids: CATTIELGQGAGTDTQYF. The CDR3 nucleotides read TGTGCCACCACCATAGAGCTGGGACAGGGGGCTGGCACAGATACGCAGTATTTT.

J is TRBJ2-2 and V is TRBV7-9; D is possibly TRBD2 (6 bases). V was shortened by 7 bases and J by 3 bases, with 15 bases between the two germline ends. Germline lookup yields CDR1 SEHNR and CDR2 FQNEAQ (reference sequence). The CDR3 loop spans 15 amino acids. The CDR3 DNA reads as TGTGCCAGCAAACCTGGGACGGGGGACACCGGGGAGCTGTTTTTT. Residues: CASKPGTGDTGELFF. Drawing the rest from reference TRBV7-9 and TRBJ2-2, the complete variable domain is DTGVSQNPRHKITKRGQNVTFRCDPISEHNRLYWYRQTLGQGPEFLTYFQNEAQLEKSRLLSDRFSAERPKGSFSTLEIQRTEQGDSAMYLCASKPGTGDTGELFFGEGSRLTVL.

This clonotype was seen many times. The chain is built from TRBV5-1 and TRBJ2-2; 11 nucleotides align to TRBD2. Germline V gene lookup returns CDR1 SGHRS and CDR2 YFSETQ. J gave up 5 bases and V 4 bases, and 7 bases lay outside the gene matches. The CDR3 length is 16 residues. CDR3 in amino acids: CASSGSPSGRTGELFF. For the CDR3, the DNA is TGCGCCAGCAGCGGTAGCCCTAGCGGGAGGACCGGGGAGCTGTTTTTT.

At least ten counts were recorded for this clonotype. This chain joins TRBV5-6 and TRBJ2-1, with D possibly matching TRBD2 (6 bases). The CDR3 spans 16 residues. V was pared by 4 bases and J by 12 bases, with 26 bases between. Germline V gene sequence: CDR1 SGHDT, CDR2 YYEEEE. CDR3 residues: CASSLLGAGGQGRQFF. The CDR3 nucleotides are TGTGCCAGCAGCCTGCTCGGGGCAGGAGGGCAGGGTAGGCAGTTCTTC.

This clonotype was seen repeatedly, ten times or more. V gene TRBV7-2 combines with J gene TRBJ2-1; D not resolved. CDR1 and CDR2 from the germline V gene are SGHTA and FQGNSA. Trimming took off 6 bases at V and 0 bases at J, with 12 bases between the two ends. The CDR3 spans 15 residues. The CDR3 protein is CASSTAANSYNEQFF. For the CDR3, the DNA is TGTGCCAGCAGTACGGCGGCGAACTCCTACAATGAGCAGTTCTTC.

This clonotype was found a few times. The chain joins TRBV5-1 to TRBJ2-6, with D maybe TRBD1 (6 bases). The CDR3 extends over 16 amino acids. With 0 bases removed from V and 1 base from J, the gap between germline ends came to 8 bases. CDR1 SGHRS and CDR2 YFSETQ come from the germline V gene. CDR3: CASSLGGQSGANVLTF. Here the CDR3 DNA reads TGCGCCAGCAGCTTGGGAGGACAGTCTGGGGCCAACGTCCTGACTTTC.

This clonotype was detected ten times or more. The V gene is TRBV20-1, the J gene TRBJ2-1; 11 bases are shared with TRBD2. The CDR3 spans 16 residues. Germline CDR1 DFQATT, CDR2 SNEGSKA (reference sequence). The J segment lost 7 bases and the V segment lost 2 bases, leaving 10 bases of the junction unmatched. CDR3 coding DNA: TGCAGTGCTAGAACCCCGGGACTAGCGGTTTCAAATGAGCAGTTCTTC. It specifies CSARTPGLAVSNEQFF.

There are many counts of this clonotype. V is TRBV5-1 and J is TRBJ2-1, with 7 bases identical to TRBD2. This CDR3 has 15 amino acids. CDR1 and CDR2 from the germline V gene are SGHRS and YFSETQ. V lost 7 bases and J lost 5; bases outside the gene matches: 12. CDR3 region: CASGDLAERDNEQFF. Written as DNA, the CDR3 is TGCGCCAGCGGCGATCTAGCGGAGCGGGACAATGAGCAGTTCTTC. The full variable domain, with the rest looked up from reference TRBV5-1 and TRBJ2-1, is KAGVTQTPRYLIKTRGQQVTLSCSPISGHRSVSWYQQTPGQGLQFLFEYFSETQRNKGNFPGRFSGRQFSNSRSEMNVSTLELGDSALYLCASGDLAERDNEQFFGPGTRLTVL.

This clonotype was observed at least ten times. V usage is TRBV5-1 and J usage is TRBJ2-1; possible D gene TRBD1, 5 bases. The CDR3 contains 14 residues. Germline V lookup: CDR1 SGHRS, CDR2 YFSETQ. V was shortened by 3 bases and J by 6 bases, with 13 bases between the two germline ends. The CDR3 sequence: CASSSRQTSNEQFF. CDR3 nucleotides: TGCGCCAGCAGCTCCCGACAGACTTCCAATGAGCAGTTCTTC.

Many counts were recorded for this clonotype. The chain recombines TRBV20-1 with TRBJ1-5, with unresolved D. The CDR3 consists of 13 residues. The V end was cut by 5 bases, the J end by 1 base, with 9 bases between. Germline V CDR1 and CDR2: DFQATT, SNEGSKA (reference sequence). In DNA, the CDR3 is TGCAGTGCTCCGCCGGGGAGCAATCAGCCCCAGCATTTT. This sequence encodes CSAPPGSNQPQHF.

This clonotype was seen ten or more times. This sequence joins TRBV11-3 and TRBJ2-7; 8 nucleotides align to TRBD2. The length of the CDR3 is 12 residues. Trimming at V came to 6 bases and at J to 6 bases, leaving 4 bases not matched to a gene. Germline values: CDR1 SGHNT, CDR2 YENEEA. In nucleotides, the CDR3 is TGTGCCAGCAGGACCGGGACTAGCGAGCAGTACTTC. It specifies CASRTGTSEQYF.

This clonotype was picked up many times. The chain employs TRBV12-3 or TRBV12-4 and TRBJ2-7; D is unresolved. Trimming removed 4 bases from V and 3 bases from J, with 19 bases in between. The CDR3 has 16 residues. In nucleotides, the CDR3 is TGTGCCAGCAGTTCTACTATTCTCGACGGAGACTACGAGCAGTACTTC. Protein: CASSSTILDGDYEQYF.

The chain joins TRBV7-9 to TRBJ2-2; D is unclear. CDR1 is SEHNR and CDR2 is FQNEAQ in the germline V gene (reference sequence). Between the trimmed V and J ends, which lost 2 bases and 3 bases, there was a span of 13 bases. The CDR3 is 16 amino acids. The CDR3, as DNA: TGTGCCAGCAGCTTACCAGGTCGTGAGGACACCGGGGAGCTGTTTTTT. The encoded protein is CASSLPGREDTGELFF.

The chain links TRBV20-1 to TRBJ1-1, with D uncertain. The CDR3 is 15 residues long. V gave up 3 bases and J gave up 1 base, with 15 bases separating them. The germline V gene has CDR1 DFQATT and CDR2 SNEGSKA (reference sequence). The CDR3 nucleotides are TGCAGTGCTAGGAGGGCCAGCCATTCGAACACTGAAGCTTTCTTT. This sequence encodes CSARRASHSNTEAFF.

This clonotype has at least ten counts. The rearrangement links TRBV5-5 to TRBJ2-1, with D perhaps matching TRBD2 (5 bases). The CDR3 consists of 15 residues. The V end lost 5 bases, the J end lost 15 bases, and 27 bases lay between the germline ends. Per germline, CDR1 SGHKS and CDR2 YYEKEE (reference sequence). The CDR3 region is CASRDGLGPTRGGFF. Here the CDR3 DNA reads TGTGCCAGCAGAGATGGTTTGGGTCCGACCAGAGGAGGGTTCTTC.